The 22 T cell receptor beta chains listed next were all sequenced from one sample in a study of PD-1 blockade in classical Hodgkin lymphoma. Each patient experienced a relapse that followed autologous stem cell transplantation, and brentuximab vedotin exposure varied. The investigators isolated CD8+ T cells from thawed PBMCs using magnetic negative selection. Data came from immunoSEQ multiplex PCR; TCRdb stores just in-frame clones and leaves some out. The top ten hold around 15% of the sample, which has about 6,000 clones, 45% to 55% seen once. Sequenced here: CD8+ T cells from blood, sampled at baseline. The source of these receptors is a human donor with classical Hodgkin lymphoma.

This clone showed up just a few times. The rearrangement uses TRBV2 and TRBJ2-1; 16 bases fit TRBD2. This CDR3 region has 16 residues. The germline V gene has CDR1 SNHLY and CDR2 FYNNEI. V trimming: 7 bases; J trimming: 8 bases; junction bases outside the gene matches: 8. CDR3 nucleotide sequence: TGTGCCAGCAACGGGGGACTAGCGGGAGGGTATGATGAGCAGTTCTTC. Protein sequence: CASNGGLAGGYDEQFF.

This clone was seen only once. CDR3 coding DNA: TGTGCCAGCAGACAAACGGGACAGACGAACACTGAAGCTTTCTTT. It specifies CASRQTGQTNTEAFF. J is TRBJ1-1 and V is TRBV5-4; 7 bases are a match to TRBD1. Trimming cost V 5 bases and J 1 base; bases outside gene matches: 8. This CDR3 has 15 amino acids. Germline CDR1 is SGHNT and CDR2 is YYREEE (reference sequence).

The chain has TRBV13 and TRBJ2-2; D is undetermined. Germline assignment: CDR1 PRHDT and CDR2 FYEKMQ (reference sequence). V lost 4 bases, J lost 7 bases, and 10 bases lay in between. This CDR3 has 13 residues. CDR3 protein: CASSSSWGGELFF. As DNA, the CDR3 is TGTGCCAGCAGCTCCTCCTGGGGCGGGGAGCTGTTTTTT.

In its sample, this clone ranks as medium-sized (0.01 to 0.1%). The chain uses TRBV4-2 and TRBJ2-4; D unresolved. Germline CDR1 reads LGHNA; CDR2 reads YNFKEQ. Trimming shortened V by 0 bases and J by 0 bases, and 6 bases separated the two germline ends. The CDR3 covers 15 residues. The CDR3 DNA follows: TGTGCCAGCAGCCAAGACCGGCTAGCCAAAAACATTCAGTACTTC. Translation: CASSQDRLAKNIQYF.

Points on this clone: A junction end diverges from the germline sequence, so it may reflect a read error. The chain joins TRBV4-1 to TRBJ2-7; 12 nucleotides align to TRBD1. Germline CDR1 MGHRA, CDR2 YSYEKL. The CDR3 covers 15 residues. The CDR3: CASSSGTGGFYEQYF. DNA for the CDR3: TGTGCCAGCAGCTCGGGGACAGGGGGCTTCTACGAGCAGTACTTC.

The chain links TRBV2 to TRBJ1-1, with 8 bases lining up with TRBD1. Germline V gene data show CDR1 as SNHLY and CDR2 as FYNNEI. The CDR3 length is 16 residues. Losses at the gene ends were 5 bases for V and 1 base for J; bases not matched to a gene: 9. Here the CDR3 DNA reads TGTGCCAGCAGTCACGGACAGGGTGCTTGGAACACTGAAGCTTTCTTT. Protein product: CASSHGQGAWNTEAFF.

V gene TRBV5-1 combines with J gene TRBJ2-3; D not certain. Deletions cut 5 bases from V and 4 bases from J, with 20 bases between. Germline loops: CDR1 SGHRS, CDR2 YFSETQ. The CDR3 runs to 16 residues. CDR3 bases: TGCGCCAGCAGGGCCCTAGAAGGGATCGGCGCAGATACGCAGTATTTT. It specifies CASRALEGIGADTQYF.

V usage is TRBV27 and J usage is TRBJ2-3, with a possible D match to TRBD2 (6 bases). There are 17 residues in the CDR3. Germline assignment: CDR1 MNHEY and CDR2 SMNVEV (reference sequence). V gave up 8 bases and J gave up 4 bases, with 25 bases separating them. CDR3 coding DNA: TGTGCCAGCGTCCTGGAGGGGAGGAGGGTTTCGGCAGATACGCAGTATTTT. It encodes CASVLEGRRVSADTQYF.

J is TRBJ2-1 and V is TRBV6-6; D is unclear. Trimming cost V 4 bases and J 1 base, with 5 bases left between them. Per the germline V gene, CDR1 is MNHNY and CDR2 is SVGAGI (reference sequence). CDR3 length: 13 residues. The CDR3 here is CASSWRSYNEQFF. DNA of the CDR3: TGTGCCAGCAGTTGGCGGTCCTACAATGAGCAGTTCTTC.

Turning to this clone: This may be a read error, as it is one base from a much larger clone. The rearrangement joins TRBV27 to TRBJ2-2; D gene unclear. The CDR3 length is 11 residues. V lost 7 bases and J lost 2, with 2 bases in between. The germline gives CDR1 MNHEY, CDR2 SMNVEV (reference sequence). CDR3 loop: CASTNTGELFF. The CDR3 bases are TGTGCCAGCACCAACACCGGGGAGCTGTTTTTT.

The CDR3 nucleotides read TGTGCCAGCAGTGAAACTAGCGCACACCAAGAGACCCAGTACTTC. Translation gives CASSETSAHQETQYF. The gene calls are TRBV2 and TRBJ2-5; the match to TRBD2 covers 7 bases. The CDR3 contains 15 residues. Trimming cost V 2 bases and J 0 bases; bases outside gene matches: 3. Germline V gene data show CDR1 as SNHLY and CDR2 as FYNNEI.

The gene calls are TRBV2 and TRBJ1-4; 7 bases agree with TRBD1. V was clipped by 6 bases and J by 6 bases; unmatched bases: 10. Looked up from germline, CDR1 is SNHLY and CDR2 is FYNNEI. CDR3 length equals 15 residues. The CDR3 bases are TGTGCCAGCAGGACTTGGGTGACAGGGCATGAAAAACTGTTTTTT. Protein product: CASRTWVTGHEKLFF.

The genes are TRBV10-2 and TRBJ2-5; 8 nucleotides match TRBD1. The germline gives CDR1 WSHSY, CDR2 SAAADI. The ends lost 10 bases at V and 5 bases at J; junction bases unmatched: 6. This CDR3 is 12 amino acids long. The CDR3 DNA is TGCGCCACCACGGACAGGGTGGAGACCCAGTACTTC. It translates to CATTDRVETQYF.

This clone was detected only a few times. J is TRBJ1-4 and V is TRBV28; D is perhaps TRBD1 (6 bases). Germline CDR1 is MDHEN and CDR2 is SYDVKM. Trimming pared 8 bases from V and 5 bases from J, leaving 24 bases between. The length of the CDR3 is 17 residues. CDR3 nucleotides: TGTGCCAGCGCCGAACTGGGGGGGGCATCCCTAAATGAAAAACTGTTTTTT. This translates into CASAELGGASLNEKLFF.

By sample fraction, this clone is medium-sized. The chain couples TRBV4-1 to TRBJ1-2; D is unclear. V lost 0 bases and J 1 base, leaving 6 bases between the germline ends. The germline gives CDR1 MGHRA, CDR2 YSYEKL. This CDR3 contains 14 residues. CDR3 sequence: CASSQDELNYGYTF. CDR3 coding DNA: TGCGCCAGCAGCCAAGATGAGCTTAACTATGGCTACACCTTC.

The chain uses TRBV29-1 and TRBJ2-5, with a weak D call TRBD1 (5 bases). V was pared by 6 bases and J by 4 bases, with 15 bases between. The CDR3 has 13 residues. The germline V gene encodes CDR1 SQVTM and CDR2 ANQGSEA. This CDR3 reads CSVRGRVLETQYF. Here the CDR3 DNA reads TGCAGCGTCCGAGGCAGGGTGCTAGAGACCCAGTACTTC.

This clone is medium-sized. CDR3 bases: TGCAGCGTTGATGCTGGGGGGATCGGGGAGCTGTTTTTT. Translating gives CSVDAGGIGELFF. The genes are TRBV29-1 and TRBJ2-2, with D perhaps matching TRBD2 (6 bases). CDR3 length: 13 amino acids. Trimming stripped 3 bases from V and 7 bases from J, with 12 bases between. Germline assignment: CDR1 SQVTM and CDR2 ANQGSEA.

This clone was seen more than once but under ten times. This chain uses TRBV27 with TRBJ2-1; TRBD2 matches 10 bases. CDR1 and CDR2 (germline): MNHEY, SMNVEV (reference sequence). Trimming at V came to 5 bases and at J to 1 base, leaving 5 bases not matched to a gene. The CDR3 covers 16 residues. The CDR3 coding sequence is TGTGCCAGCAGTACGGGACTAGCGTTGTCCTACAATGAGCAGTTCTTC. Encoded protein: CASSTGLALSYNEQFF.

The rearrangement uses TRBV5-3 and TRBJ1-1; D unclear. TRBV5-3 is identified as an open reading frame with a role that is uncertain. The CDR3 runs to 14 residues. With 0 bases removed from V and 4 bases from J, the gap between germline ends came to 10 bases. For the CDR3, the DNA is TGTGCCAGAAGCTTGGTTTCCCGGACCACTGAAGCTTTCTTT. Translation: CARSLVSRTTEAFF.

The chain combines TRBV28 with TRBJ1-2; D remains unclear. Trimming stripped 5 bases from V and 1 base from J, with 17 bases between. Germline V lookup: CDR1 MDHEN, CDR2 SYDVKM. This CDR3 is 16 amino acids long. CDR3 sequence reads: CASSITGRMDNYGYTF. The DNA for the CDR3 is TGTGCCAGCAGTATAACGGGCCGGATGGATAACTATGGCTACACCTTC.

This clone was seen a handful of times. The chain links TRBV28 to TRBJ2-7, with D perhaps being TRBD1 or TRBD2 (6 bases each). The V gene lost 7 bases and the J gene lost 3 bases, with 16 bases spanning the gap. Looked up from germline, CDR1 is MDHEN and CDR2 is SYDVKM. The CDR3 has 14 amino acids. Here the CDR3 DNA reads TGTGCCAGCACCTGGAGGGGGGTAGGCTACGAGCAGTACTTC. This translates into CASTWRGVGYEQYF.

The V call is TRBV10-2, the J call TRBJ2-2; D unclear. The germline gives CDR1 WSHSY, CDR2 SAAADI. The CDR3 runs to 17 residues. V dropped 3 bases and J dropped 6 bases, with 20 bases sitting between them. Here the CDR3 DNA reads TGCGCCAGCAGTGATCGTTTGGGTAGCCAAACTCCCGGGGAGCTGTTTTTT. It translates to CASSDRLGSQTPGELFF.